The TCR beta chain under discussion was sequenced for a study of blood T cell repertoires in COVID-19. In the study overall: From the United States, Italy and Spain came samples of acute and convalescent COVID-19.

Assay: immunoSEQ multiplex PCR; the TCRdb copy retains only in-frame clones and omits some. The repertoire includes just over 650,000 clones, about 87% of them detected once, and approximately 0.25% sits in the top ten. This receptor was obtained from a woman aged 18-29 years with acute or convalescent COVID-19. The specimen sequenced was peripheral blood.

The CDR3: CASGAGPSYNSPLHF. The CDR3 nucleotides read TGTGCCAGCGGAGCGGGGCCATCCTATAATTCACCCCTCCACTTT. This sequence joins TRBV11-2 and TRBJ1-6, with TRBD1 as a possible D gene (5 bases). Trimming took off 8 bases at V and 1 base at J, with 12 bases between the two ends. The CDR3 contains 15 residues. The germline gives CDR1 SGHAT, CDR2 FQNNGV.